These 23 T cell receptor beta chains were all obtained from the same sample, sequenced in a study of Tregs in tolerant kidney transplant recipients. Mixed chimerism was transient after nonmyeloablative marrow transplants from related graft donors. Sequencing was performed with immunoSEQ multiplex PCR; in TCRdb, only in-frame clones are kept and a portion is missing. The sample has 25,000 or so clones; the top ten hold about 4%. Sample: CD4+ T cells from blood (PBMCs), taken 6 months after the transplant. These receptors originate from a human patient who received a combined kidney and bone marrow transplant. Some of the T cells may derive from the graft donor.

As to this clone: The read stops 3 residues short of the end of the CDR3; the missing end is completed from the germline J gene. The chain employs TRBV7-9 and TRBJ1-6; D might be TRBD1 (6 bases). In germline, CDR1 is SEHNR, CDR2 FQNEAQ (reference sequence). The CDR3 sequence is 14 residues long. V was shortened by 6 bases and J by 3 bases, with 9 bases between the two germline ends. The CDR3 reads CASRQGNYNSPLHF. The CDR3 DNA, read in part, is TGTGCCAGCAGACAGGGAAACTATAATTCACCC.

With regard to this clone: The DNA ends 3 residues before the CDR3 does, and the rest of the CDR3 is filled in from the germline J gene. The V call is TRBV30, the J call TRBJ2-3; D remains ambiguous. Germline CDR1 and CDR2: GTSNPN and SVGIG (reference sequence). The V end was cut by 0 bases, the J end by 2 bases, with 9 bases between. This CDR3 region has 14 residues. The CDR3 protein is CAWSVESYTDTQYF. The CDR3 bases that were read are TGTGCCTGGAGTGTTGAGTCCTACACAGATACG.

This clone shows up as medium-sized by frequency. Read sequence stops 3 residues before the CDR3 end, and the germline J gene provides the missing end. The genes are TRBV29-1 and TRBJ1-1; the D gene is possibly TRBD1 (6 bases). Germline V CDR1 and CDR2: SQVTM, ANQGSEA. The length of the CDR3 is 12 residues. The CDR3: CSVEGAVWGAFF. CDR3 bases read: TGCAGCGTTGAGGGGGCAGTTTGGGGA.

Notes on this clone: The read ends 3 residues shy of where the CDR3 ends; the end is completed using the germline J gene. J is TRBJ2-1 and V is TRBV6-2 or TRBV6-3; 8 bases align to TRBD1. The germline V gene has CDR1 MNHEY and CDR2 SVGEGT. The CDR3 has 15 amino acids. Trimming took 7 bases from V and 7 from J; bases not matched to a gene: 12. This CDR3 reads CASTPDRVDRNEQFF. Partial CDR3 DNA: TGTGCCAGCACCCCGGACAGGGTTGATAGGAATGAG.

CDR3 residues: CASSPLTGGRTEAFF. The DNA read from the CDR3 is TGTGCCAGCTCACCACTGACAGGGGGCAGGACTGAA. This chain joins TRBV18 and TRBJ1-1, with 10 bases fitting TRBD1. The read is 3 residues too short to cover the CDR3 end, so that end is filled in from the germline J gene. From germline, CDR1 is KGHSH and CDR2 LQKENI. Unmatched junction bases numbered 4, after V lost 1 base and J lost 5 bases. CDR3 length: 15 residues.

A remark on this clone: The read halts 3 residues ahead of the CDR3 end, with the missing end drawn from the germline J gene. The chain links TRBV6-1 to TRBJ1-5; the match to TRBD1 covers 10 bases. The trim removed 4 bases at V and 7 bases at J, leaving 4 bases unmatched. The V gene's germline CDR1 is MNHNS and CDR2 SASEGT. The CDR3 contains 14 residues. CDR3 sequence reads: CASSGGTGDQPQHF. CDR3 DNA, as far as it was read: TGTGCCAGCAGTGGAGGGACAGGGGACCAGCCC.

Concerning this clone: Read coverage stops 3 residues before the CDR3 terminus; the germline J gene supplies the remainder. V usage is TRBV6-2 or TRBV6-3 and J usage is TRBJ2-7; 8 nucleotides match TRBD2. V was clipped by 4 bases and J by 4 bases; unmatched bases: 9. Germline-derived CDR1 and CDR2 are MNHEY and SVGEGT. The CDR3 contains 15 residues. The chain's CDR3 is CASSSPSGGRYEQYF. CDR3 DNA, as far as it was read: TGTGCCAGCAGTTCTCCCTCCGGCGGGAGGTACGAG.

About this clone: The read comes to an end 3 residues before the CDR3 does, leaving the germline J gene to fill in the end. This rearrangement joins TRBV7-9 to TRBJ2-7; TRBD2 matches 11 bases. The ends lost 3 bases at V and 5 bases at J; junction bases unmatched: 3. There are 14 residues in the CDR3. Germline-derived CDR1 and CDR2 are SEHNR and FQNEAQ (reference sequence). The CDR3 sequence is CASSFTSGSNEQYF. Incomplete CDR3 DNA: TGTGCCAGCAGCTTTACTAGCGGGAGTAACGAG.

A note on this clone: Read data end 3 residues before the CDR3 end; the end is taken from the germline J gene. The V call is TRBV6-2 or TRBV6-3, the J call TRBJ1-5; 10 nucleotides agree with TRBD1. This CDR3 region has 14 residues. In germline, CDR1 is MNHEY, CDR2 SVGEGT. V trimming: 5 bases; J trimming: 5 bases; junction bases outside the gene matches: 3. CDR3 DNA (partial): TGTGCCAGCAGTCAAGGGACAGGGGATCAGCCC. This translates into CASSQGTGDQP. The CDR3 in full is CASSQGTGDQPQHF.

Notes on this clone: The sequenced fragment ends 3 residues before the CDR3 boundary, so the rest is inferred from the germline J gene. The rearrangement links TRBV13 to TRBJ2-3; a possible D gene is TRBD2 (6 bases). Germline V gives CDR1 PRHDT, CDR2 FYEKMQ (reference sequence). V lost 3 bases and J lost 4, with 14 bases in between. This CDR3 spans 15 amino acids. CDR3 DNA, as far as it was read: TGTGCCAGCAGCTTGGGCGGGAAGGGTTCAGATACG. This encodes CASSLGGKGSDT. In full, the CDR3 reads CASSLGGKGSDTQYF.

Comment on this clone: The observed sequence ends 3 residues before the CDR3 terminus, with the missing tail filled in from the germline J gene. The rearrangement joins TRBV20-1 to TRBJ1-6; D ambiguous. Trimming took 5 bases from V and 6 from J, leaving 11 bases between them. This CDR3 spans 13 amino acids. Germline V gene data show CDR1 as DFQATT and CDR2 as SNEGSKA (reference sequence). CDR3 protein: CSAEERLNSPLHF. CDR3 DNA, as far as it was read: TGCAGTGCTGAGGAGCGGCTTAATTCACCC.

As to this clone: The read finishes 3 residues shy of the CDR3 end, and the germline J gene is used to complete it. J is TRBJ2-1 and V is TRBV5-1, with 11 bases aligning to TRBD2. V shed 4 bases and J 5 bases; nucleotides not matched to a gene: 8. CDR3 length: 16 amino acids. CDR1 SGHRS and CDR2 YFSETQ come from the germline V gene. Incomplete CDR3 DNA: TGCGCCAGCAGCACCCGACTAGCGGGATTTAACAATGAG. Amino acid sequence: CASSTRLAGFNNE. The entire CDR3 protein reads CASSTRLAGFNNEQFF.

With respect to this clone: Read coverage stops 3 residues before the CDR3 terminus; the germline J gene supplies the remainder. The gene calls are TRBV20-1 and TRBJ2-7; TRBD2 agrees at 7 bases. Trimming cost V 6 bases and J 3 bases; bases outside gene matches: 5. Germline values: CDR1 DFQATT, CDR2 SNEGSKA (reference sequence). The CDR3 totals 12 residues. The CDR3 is CSARLAIYEQYF. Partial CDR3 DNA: TGCAGTGCCAGACTAGCAATCTACGAG.

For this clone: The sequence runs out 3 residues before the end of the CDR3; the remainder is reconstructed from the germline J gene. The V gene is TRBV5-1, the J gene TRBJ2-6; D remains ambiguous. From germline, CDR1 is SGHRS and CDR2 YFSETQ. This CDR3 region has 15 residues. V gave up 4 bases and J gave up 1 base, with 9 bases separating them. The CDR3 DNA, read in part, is TGCGCCAGCAGCCCGGGTTCTTCTGGGGCCAACGTC. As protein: CASSPGSSGANV. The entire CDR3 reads CASSPGSSGANVLTF.

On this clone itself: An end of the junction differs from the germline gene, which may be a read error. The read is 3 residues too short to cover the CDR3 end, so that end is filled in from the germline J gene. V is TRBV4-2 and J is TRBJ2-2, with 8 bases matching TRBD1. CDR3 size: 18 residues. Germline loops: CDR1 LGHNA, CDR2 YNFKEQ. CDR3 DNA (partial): TGCGCCAGCAGCCAAGAAAGGGGACAGGCCGCGAACACCGGGGAG. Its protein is CASSQERGQAANTGE. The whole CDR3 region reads CASSQERGQAANTGELFF.

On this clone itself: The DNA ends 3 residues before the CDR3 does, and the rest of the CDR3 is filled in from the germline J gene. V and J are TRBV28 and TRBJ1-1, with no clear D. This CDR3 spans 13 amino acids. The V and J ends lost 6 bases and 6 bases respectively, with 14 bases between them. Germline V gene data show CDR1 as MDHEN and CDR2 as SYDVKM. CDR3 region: CASSLSGYAEAFF. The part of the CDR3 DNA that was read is TGTGCCAGCAGCCTTAGCGGGTATGCTGAA.

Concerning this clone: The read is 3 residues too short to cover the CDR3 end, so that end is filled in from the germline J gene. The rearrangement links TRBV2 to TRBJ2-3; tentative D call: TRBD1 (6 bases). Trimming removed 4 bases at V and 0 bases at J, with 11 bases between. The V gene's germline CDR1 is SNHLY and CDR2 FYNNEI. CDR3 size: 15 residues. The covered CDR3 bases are TGTGCCAGCAGTGCGGACAGCACTAGCACAGATACG. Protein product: CASSADSTSTDT. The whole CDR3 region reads CASSADSTSTDTQYF.

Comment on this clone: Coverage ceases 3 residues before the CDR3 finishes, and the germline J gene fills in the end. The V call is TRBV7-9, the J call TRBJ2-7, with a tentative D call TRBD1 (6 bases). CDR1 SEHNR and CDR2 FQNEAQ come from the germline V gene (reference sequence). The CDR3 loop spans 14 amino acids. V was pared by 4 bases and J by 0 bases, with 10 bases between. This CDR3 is CASSSDSFSYEQYF. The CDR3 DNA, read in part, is TGTGCCAGCAGCTCGGACAGCTTCTCCTACGAG. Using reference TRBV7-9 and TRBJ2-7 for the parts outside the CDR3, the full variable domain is DTGVSQNPRHKITKRGQNVTFRCDPISEHNRLYWYRQTLGQGPEFLTYFQNEAQLEKSRLLSDRFSAERPKGSFSTLEIQRTEQGDSAMYLCASSSDSFSYEQYFGPGTRLTVT.

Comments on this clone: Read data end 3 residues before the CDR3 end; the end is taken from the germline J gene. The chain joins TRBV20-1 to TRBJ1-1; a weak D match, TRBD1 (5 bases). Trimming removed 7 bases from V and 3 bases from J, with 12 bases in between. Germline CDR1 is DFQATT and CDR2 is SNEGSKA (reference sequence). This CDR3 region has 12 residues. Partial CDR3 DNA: TGCAGTGAGCTCAGGGCTGACACTGAA. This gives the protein CSELRADTE. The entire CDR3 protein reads CSELRADTEAFF.

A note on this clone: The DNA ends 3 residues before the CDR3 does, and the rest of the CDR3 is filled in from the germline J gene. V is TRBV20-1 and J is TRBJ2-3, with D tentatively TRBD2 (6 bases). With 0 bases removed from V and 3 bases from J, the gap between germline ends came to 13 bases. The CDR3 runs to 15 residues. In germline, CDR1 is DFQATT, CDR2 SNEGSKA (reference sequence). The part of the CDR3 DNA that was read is TGCAGTGCTAGAGATCTGGGCGGGAAAACAGATACG. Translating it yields CSARDLGGKTDT. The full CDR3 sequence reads CSARDLGGKTDTQYF.

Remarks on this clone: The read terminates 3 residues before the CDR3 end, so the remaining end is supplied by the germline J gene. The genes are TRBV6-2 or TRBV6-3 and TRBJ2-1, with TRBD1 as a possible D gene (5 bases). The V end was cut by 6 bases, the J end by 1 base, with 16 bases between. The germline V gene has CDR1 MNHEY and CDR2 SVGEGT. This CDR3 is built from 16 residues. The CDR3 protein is CASSPLGLMSYNEQFF. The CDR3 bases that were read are TGTGCCAGCAGCCCCCTGGGGCTGATGTCCTACAATGAG.

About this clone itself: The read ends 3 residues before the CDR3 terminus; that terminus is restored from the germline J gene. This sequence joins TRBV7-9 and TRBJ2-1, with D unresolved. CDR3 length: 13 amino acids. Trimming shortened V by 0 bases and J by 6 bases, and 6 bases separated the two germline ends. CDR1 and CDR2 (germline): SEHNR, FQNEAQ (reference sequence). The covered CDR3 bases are TGTGCCAGCAGCTTAGCAGGGTTCAATGAG. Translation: CASSLAGFNE. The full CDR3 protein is CASSLAGFNEQFF.

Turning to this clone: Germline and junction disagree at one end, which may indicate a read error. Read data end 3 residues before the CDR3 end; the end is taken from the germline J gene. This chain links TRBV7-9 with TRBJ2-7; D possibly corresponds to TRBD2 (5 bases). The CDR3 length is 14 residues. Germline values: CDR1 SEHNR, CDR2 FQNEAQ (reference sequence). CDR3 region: CASRLDGVSHEQYF. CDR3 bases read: TGTGCCAGCAGATTAGACGGGGTCTCGCACGAG.